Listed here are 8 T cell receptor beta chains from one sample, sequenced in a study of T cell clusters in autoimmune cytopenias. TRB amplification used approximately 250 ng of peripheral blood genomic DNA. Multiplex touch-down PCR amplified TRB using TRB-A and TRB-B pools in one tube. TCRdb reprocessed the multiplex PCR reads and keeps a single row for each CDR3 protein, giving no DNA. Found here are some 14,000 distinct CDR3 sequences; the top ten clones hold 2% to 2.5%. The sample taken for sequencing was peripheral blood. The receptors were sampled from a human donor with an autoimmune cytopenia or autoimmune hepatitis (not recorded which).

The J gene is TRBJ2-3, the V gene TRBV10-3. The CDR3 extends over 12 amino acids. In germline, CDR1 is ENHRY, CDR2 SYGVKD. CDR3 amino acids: CAISDLGITQYF.

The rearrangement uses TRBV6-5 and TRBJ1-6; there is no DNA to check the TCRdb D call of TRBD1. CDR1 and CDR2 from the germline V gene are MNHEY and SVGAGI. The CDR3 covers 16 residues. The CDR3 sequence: CASGTGFLIGNSPLHF.

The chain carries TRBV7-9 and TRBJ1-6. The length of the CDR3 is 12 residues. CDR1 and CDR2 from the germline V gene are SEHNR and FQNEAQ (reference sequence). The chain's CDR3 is CASRAVNSPLHF.

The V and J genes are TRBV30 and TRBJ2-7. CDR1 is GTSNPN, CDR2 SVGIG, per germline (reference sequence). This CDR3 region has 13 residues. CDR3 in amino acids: CAWSWQVGYEQYF.

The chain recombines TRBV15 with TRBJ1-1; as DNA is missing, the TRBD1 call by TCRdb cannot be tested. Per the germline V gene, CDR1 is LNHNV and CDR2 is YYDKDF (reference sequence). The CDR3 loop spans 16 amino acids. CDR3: CATSLGTPKRGTEAFF.

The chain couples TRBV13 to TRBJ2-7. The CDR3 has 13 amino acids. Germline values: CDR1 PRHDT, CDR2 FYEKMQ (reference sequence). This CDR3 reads CASSLEFSYEQYF.

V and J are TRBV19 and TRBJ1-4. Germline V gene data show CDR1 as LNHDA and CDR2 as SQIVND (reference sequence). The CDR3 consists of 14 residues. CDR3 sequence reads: CASSPGLKGGKLFF.

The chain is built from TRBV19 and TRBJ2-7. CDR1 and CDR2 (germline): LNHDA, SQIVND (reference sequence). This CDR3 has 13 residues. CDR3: CASSFEVSYEQYF.